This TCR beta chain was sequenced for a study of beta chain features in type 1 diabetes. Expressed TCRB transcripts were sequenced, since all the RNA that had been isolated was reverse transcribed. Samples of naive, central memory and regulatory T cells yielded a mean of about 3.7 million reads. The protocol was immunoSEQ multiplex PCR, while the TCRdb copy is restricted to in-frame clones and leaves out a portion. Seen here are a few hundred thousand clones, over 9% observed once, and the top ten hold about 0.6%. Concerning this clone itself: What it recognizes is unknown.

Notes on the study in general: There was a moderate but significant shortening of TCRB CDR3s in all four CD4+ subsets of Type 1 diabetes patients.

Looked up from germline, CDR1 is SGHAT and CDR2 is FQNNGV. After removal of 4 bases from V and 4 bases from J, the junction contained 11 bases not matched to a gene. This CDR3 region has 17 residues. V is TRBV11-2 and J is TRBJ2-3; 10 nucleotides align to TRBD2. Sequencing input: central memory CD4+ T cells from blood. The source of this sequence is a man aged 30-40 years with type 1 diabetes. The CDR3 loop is CASSSRLAGPLADTQYF. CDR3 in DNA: TGTGCCAGCAGCTCCCGACTAGCGGGTCCCCTGGCAGATACGCAGTATTTT.